This T cell receptor beta chain was profiled in a study of T-cell memory formation after mild COVID-19. Notes on the study in general: Detection of some responders pre-infection suggested pre-existing cross-reactive memory T cells participated.

This CDR3 has 14 residues. TCRdb re-called the 5' RACE reads through MiXCR, storing one row per CDR3 protein. Among about 450,000 distinct CDR3 sequences listed, less than 25% were seen once. For this clonotype: Antigen specificity is unknown.

V gene TRBV21-1 combines with J gene TRBJ1-1. TRBV21-1 is listed as a pseudogene. Sequencing was done on a sample of PBMCs or a T cell subset sorted from them (not recorded which). This TCR derives from an adult woman who had mild COVID-19 (a few samples of this study predate the infection). Cell type and time point are not known. CDR3 sequence (DNA): TGTGCCAGCAGCTCCCACTGCCCGAACACTGAAGCTTTCTTT. The encoded protein is CASSSHCPNTEAFF.